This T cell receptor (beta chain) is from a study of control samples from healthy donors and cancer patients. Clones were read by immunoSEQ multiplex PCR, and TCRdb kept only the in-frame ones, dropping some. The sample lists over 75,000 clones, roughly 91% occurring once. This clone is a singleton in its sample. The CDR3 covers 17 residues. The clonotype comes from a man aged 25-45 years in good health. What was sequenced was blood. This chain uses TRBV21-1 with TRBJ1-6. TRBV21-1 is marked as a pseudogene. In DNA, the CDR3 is TGTGCCAGCAGCAAAGACCCTCGGTGGGGAGATCATTCACCCCTCCACTTT. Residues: CASSKDPRWGDHSPLHF.